This entry concerns a single T cell receptor beta chain. The antigen remains unidentified. CDR1 and CDR2 (germline): MGHRA, YSYEKL. There are 14 residues in the CDR3. Trimming left V 0 bases short and J 1 base short, with 6 bases between. These data belong to a study of blood T cells in healthy people across ages. The study, taken as a whole, reports: Diversity estimates from one million T cells were considered underestimates.

A second PCR, run for 7 to 11 cycles, used a sample-barcoded 5' primer plus a J-beta primer mix. TCRdb recomputed calls from the 5' RACE reads with MiXCR, one row per CDR3 protein. The sample comprises roughly 1.7 million distinct CDR3 sequences, 34% of which are singletons, and roughly 12% rests with the top ten. The specimen was blood. The sequence derives from a woman aged 30 to 39 in good health. The V and J genes are TRBV4-1 and TRBJ1-1; D call uncertain. The CDR3 nucleotides are TGCGCCAGCAGCCAAGAGGCGGGGAACACTGAAGCTTTCTTT. Translation gives CASSQEAGNTEAFF.